This T cell receptor beta chain came from a study of OX40 agonist ivuxolimab in advanced cancers. About the study: Those treated in dose escalation had hepatocellular carcinoma, melanoma, renal cell cancer or head and neck cancer.

Germline V gene data show CDR1 as SGHNT and CDR2 as YENEEA. The length of the CDR3 is 14 residues. Trimming left V 1 base short and J 4 bases short, with 8 bases between. Profiling relied on immunoSEQ multiplex PCR, and the TCRdb table lists in-frame clones only, not all of them. The sample has about 66,000 clones, roughly 80% seen once. Sequenced material: CD4+ or CD8+ T cells sorted from blood, taken in a trial of the OX40 agonist ivuxolimab. The source of this sequence is an adult with an advanced solid tumor such as melanoma, head and neck, liver or kidney cancer. V gene TRBV11-3 combines with J gene TRBJ2-1, with unresolved D. The chain's CDR3 is CASSLVRIYNEQFF. The CDR3 DNA follows: TGTGCCAGCAGCTTAGTCAGGATATACAATGAGCAGTTCTTC. The variable domain in full, with the rest retrieved from reference TRBV11-3 and TRBJ2-1, is EAGVVQSPRYKIIEKKQPVAFWCNPISGHNTLYWYLQNLGQGPELLIRYENEEAVDDSQLPKDRFSAERLKGVDSTLKIQPAELGDSAVYLCASSLVRIYNEQFFGPGTRLTVL.